This T cell receptor (beta chain) was sequenced for a study of cytomegalovirus exposure and HLA in healthy donors. This PCR relied on a set of 60 Vbeta primers and 13 Jbeta primers. Measured with immunoSEQ multiplex PCR; TCRdb has only the in-frame clones, and not every one. The sample has approximately 140,000 clones; over 70% are singletons. Study results and caveats: By a later analysis, the bulk of CMV-associated TCR beta chains appeared HLA-restricted. The CMV antigen specificity of a few CMV-associated chains was confirmed through in vitro analysis.

CDR3 size: 13 residues. Germline V gene data show CDR1 as LNHDA and CDR2 as SQIVND (reference sequence). The ends were cut back, 3 bases at V and 6 bases at J, with 11 bases in the middle. A remark on this clone: Its antigen is still unknown.

This rearrangement joins TRBV19 to TRBJ1-1, with D perhaps TRBD1 (6 bases). The receptor was isolated from a woman aged 55-75 years in good health and CMV-seropositive. The sample was PBMCs. The CDR3 DNA sequence: TGTGCCAGTAGTATTCTTACAGGGTCTGAAGCTTTCTTT. Residues: CASSILTGSEAFF.